This TCR beta chain was identified in a study of T-cell reconstitution after alpha-beta-depleted transplantation in children. CDR3 size: 14 residues. CDR1 is SGDLS and CDR2 is YYNGEE in the germline V gene. Trimming removed 4 bases from V and 4 bases from J, with 15 bases in between. Construction of the TCRbeta library involved unique molecular identifiers. TCRdb independently ran MiXCR on the PCR reads; one entry per CDR3 protein. The repertoire holds about 640,000 distinct CDR3 sequences, with roughly 15% as singletons. This sequence was found in a human donor who donated a stem cell graft to a child with acute myeloid leukemia. The sequencing used PBMCs from the stem cell graft donor, collected from the stem cell graft. This chain links TRBV9 with TRBJ2-7; perhaps D is TRBD1 or TRBD2 (5 bases each). The CDR3 bases are TGTGCCAGCAGCCCTGGGGACGGCAGTTACGAGCAGTACGTC. Residues: CASSPGDGSYEQYV.